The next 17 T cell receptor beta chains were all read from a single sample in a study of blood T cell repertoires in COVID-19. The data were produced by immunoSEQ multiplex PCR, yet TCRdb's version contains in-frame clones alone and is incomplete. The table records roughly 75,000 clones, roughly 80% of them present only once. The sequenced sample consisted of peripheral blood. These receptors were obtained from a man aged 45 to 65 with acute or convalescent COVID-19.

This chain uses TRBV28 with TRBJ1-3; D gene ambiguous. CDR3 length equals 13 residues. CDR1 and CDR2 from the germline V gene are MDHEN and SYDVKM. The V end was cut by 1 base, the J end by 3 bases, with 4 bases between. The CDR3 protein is CASSLSGGNTIYF. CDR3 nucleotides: TGTGCCAGCAGTTTATCCGGTGGAAACACCATATATTTT. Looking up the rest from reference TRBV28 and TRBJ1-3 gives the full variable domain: DVKVTQSSRYLVKRTGEKVFLECVQDMDHENMFWYRQDPGLGLRLIYFSYDVKMKEKGDIPEGYSVSREKKERFSLILESASTNQTSMYLCASSLSGGNTIYFGEGSWLTVV.

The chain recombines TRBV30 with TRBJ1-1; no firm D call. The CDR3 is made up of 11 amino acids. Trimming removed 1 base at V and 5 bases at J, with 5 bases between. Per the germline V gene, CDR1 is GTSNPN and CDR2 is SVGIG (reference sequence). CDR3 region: CAWSERTEAFF. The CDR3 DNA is TGTGCCTGGAGTGAACGGACTGAAGCTTTCTTT.

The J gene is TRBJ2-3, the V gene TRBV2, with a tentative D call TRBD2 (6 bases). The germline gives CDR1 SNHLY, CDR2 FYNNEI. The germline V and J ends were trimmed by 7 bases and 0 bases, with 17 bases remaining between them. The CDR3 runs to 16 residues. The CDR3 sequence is CASTLVGSRSTDTQYF. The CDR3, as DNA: TGTGCCAGCACCCTGGTCGGGAGCCGCAGCACAGATACGCAGTATTTT.

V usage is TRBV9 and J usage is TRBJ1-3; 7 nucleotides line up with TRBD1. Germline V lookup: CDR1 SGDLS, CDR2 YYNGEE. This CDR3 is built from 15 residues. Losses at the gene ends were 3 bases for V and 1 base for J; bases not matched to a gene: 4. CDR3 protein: CASSGDRASGNTIYF. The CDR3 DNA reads TGTGCCAGCAGCGGAGACAGGGCTTCTGGAAACACCATATATTTT.

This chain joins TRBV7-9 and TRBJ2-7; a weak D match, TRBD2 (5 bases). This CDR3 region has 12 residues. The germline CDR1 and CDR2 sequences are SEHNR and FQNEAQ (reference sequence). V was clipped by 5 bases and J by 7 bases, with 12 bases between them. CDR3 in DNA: TGTGCCAGCAGCCGAGAGGGCGGGGAGCAGTACTTC. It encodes CASSREGGEQYF.

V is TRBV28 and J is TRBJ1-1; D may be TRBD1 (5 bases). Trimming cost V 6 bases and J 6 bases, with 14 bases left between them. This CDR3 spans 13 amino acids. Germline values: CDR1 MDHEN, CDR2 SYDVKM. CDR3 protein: CASSEGLQAEAFF. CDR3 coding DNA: TGTGCCAGCAGCGAGGGACTTCAAGCTGAAGCTTTCTTT.

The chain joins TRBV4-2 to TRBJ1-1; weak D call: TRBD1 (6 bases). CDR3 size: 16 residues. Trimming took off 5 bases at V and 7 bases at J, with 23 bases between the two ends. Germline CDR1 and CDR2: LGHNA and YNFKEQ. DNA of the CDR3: TGTGCCAGCAGCAAAAGGCGGTCCGGGGGGCAGGATGAAGCTTTCTTT. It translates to CASSKRRSGGQDEAFF.

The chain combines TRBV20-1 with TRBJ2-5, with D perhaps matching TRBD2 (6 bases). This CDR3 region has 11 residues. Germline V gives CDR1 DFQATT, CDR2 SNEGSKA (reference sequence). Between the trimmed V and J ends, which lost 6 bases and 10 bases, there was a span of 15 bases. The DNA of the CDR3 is TGCAGTGCGCGGGGCCCAAAGAACCAGTACTTC. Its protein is CSARGPKNQYF.

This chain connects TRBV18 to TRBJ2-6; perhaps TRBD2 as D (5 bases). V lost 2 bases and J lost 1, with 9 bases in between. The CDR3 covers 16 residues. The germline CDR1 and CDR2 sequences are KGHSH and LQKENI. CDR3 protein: CASSPAGGSGANVLTF. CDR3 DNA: TGTGCCAGCTCACCAGCCGGAGGTTCTGGGGCCAACGTCCTGACTTTC.

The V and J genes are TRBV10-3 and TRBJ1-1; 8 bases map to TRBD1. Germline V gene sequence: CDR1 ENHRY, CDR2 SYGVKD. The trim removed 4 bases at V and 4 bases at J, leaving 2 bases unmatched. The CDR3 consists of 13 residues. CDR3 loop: CAISADRATEAFF. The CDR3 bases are TGTGCCATCAGTGCGGACAGGGCCACTGAAGCTTTCTTT.

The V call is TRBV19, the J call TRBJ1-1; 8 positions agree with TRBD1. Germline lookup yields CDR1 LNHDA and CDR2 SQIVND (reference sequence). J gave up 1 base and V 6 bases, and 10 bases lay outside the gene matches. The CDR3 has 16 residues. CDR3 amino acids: CASRPYSGTGNTEAFF. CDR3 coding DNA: TGTGCCAGTAGACCTTACTCCGGGACAGGGAACACTGAAGCTTTCTTT.

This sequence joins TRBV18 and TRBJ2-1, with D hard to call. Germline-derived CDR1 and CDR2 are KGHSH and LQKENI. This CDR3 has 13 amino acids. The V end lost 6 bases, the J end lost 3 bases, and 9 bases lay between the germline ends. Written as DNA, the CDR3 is TGTGCCAGCTCCCCGGGTCTCTACAATGAGCAGTTCTTC. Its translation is CASSPGLYNEQFF.

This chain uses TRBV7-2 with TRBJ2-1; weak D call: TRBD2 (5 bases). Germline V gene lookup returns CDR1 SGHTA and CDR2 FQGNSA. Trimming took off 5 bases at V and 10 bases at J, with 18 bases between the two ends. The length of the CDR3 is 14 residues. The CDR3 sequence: CASSITFGEREQFF. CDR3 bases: TGTGCCAGCAGCATTACGTTCGGGGAGAGGGAGCAGTTCTTC.

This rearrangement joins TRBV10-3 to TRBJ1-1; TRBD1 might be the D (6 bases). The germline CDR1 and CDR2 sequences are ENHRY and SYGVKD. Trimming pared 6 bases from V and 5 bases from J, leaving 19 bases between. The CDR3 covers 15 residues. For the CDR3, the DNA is TGTGCCATCAGCCCGAAACAGGGTGTAGGAACTGAAGCTTTCTTT. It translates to CAISPKQGVGTEAFF.

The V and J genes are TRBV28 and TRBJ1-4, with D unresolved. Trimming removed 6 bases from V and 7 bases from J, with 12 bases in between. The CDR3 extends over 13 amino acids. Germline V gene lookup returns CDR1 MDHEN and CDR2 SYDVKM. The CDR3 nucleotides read TGTGCCAGCAGCCCCCCCTTCGGTGAAAAACTGTTTTTT. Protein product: CASSPPFGEKLFF.

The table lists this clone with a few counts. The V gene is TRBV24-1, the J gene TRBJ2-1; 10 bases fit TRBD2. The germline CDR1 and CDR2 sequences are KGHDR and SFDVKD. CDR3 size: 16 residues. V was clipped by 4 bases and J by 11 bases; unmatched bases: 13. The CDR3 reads CATSDRLAGGFWKQFF. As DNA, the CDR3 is TGTGCCACCAGTGACCGATTAGCGGGAGGATTCTGGAAGCAGTTCTTC.

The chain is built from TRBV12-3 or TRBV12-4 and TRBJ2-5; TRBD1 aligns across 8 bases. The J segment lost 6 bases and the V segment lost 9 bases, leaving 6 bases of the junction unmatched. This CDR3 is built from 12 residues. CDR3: CASGQGIQTQYF. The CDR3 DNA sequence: TGTGCCAGTGGACAGGGAATACAGACCCAGTACTTC.